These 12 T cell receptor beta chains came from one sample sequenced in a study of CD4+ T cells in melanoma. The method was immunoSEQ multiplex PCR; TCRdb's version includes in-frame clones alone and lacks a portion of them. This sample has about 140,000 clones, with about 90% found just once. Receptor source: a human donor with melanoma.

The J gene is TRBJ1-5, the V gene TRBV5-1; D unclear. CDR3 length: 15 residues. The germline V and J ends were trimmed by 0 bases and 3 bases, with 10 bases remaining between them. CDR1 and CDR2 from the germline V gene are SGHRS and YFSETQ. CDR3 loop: CASSLDGVPNQPQHF. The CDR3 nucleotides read TGCGCCAGCAGCTTGGATGGGGTTCCCAATCAGCCCCAGCATTTT. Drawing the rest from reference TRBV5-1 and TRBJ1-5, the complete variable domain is KAGVTQTPRYLIKTRGQQVTLSCSPISGHRSVSWYQQTPGQGLQFLFEYFSETQRNKGNFPGRFSGRQFSNSRSEMNVSTLELGDSALYLCASSLDGVPNQPQHFGDGTRLSIL.

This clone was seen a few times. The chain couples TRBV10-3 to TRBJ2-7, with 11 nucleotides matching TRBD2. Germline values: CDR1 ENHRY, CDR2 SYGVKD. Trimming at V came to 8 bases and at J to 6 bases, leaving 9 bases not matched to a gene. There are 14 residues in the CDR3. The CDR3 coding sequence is TGTGCCATCCGCGGCACTAGCGGGGGTTCCGAGCAGTACTTC. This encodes CAIRGTSGGSEQYF.

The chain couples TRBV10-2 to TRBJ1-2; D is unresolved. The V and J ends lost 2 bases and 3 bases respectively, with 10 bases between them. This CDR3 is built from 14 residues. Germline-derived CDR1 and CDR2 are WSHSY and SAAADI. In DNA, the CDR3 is TGCGCCAGCAGTGAGATACCGTCTCACTATGGCTACACCTTC. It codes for CASSEIPSHYGYTF.

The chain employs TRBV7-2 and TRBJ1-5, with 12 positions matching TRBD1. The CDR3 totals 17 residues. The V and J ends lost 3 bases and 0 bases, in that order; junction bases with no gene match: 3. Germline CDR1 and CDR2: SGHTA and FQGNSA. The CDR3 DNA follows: TGTGCCAGCAGCTTCCGGGACAGGGGGCTTAGCAATCAGCCCCAGCATTTT. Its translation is CASSFRDRGLSNQPQHF.

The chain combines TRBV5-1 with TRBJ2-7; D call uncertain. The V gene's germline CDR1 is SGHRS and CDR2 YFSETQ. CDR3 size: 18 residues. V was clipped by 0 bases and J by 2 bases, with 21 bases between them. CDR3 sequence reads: CASSLGWADHRETYEQYF. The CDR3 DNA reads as TGCGCCAGCAGCTTGGGTTGGGCAGACCACCGAGAAACCTACGAGCAGTACTTC.

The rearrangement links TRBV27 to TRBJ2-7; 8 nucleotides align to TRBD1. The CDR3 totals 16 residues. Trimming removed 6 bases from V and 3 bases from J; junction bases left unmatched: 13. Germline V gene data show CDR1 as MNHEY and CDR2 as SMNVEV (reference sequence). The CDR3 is CASSPGLDRAHYEQYF. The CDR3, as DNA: TGTGCCAGCAGCCCGGGCCTGGACAGGGCTCACTACGAGCAGTACTTC.

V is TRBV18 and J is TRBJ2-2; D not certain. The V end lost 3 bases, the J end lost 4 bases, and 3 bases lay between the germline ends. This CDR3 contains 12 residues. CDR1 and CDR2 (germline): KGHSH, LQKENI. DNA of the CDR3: TGTGCCAGCTCACCGGGCACCGGGGAGCTGTTTTTT. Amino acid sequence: CASSPGTGELFF.

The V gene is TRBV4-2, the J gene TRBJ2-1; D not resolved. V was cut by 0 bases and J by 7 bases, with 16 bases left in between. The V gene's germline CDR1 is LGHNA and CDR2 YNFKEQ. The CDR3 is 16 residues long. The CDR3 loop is CASSQDPGPVGNEQFF. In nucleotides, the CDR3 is TGTGCCAGCAGCCAAGATCCAGGCCCGGTTGGGAATGAGCAGTTCTTC.

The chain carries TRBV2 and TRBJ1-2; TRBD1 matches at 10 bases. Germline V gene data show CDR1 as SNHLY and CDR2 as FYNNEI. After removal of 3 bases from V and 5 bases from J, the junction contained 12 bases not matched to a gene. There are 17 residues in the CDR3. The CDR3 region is CASSERNRDRGFYGYTF. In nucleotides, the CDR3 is TGTGCCAGCAGTGAGAGGAACCGGGACAGGGGTTTTTATGGCTACACCTTC.

CDR3 loop: CASSAGGAGGITDTQYF. The CDR3 nucleotides are TGTGCCAGCAGCGCCGGGGGAGCGGGGGGAATCACAGATACGCAGTATTTT. V is TRBV5-4 and J is TRBJ2-3; 9 nucleotides line up with TRBD2. Trimming cost V 4 bases and J 2 bases; bases outside gene matches: 11. CDR3 size: 17 residues. Germline V CDR1 and CDR2: SGHNT, YYREEE (reference sequence).

CDR3: CASSLAGTSRPDTQYF. As DNA, the CDR3 is TGTGCCAGCAGCTTAGCCGGGACTAGCCGTCCAGATACGCAGTATTTT. The chain employs TRBV11-1 and TRBJ2-3; TRBD2 aligns across 9 bases. Per the germline V gene, CDR1 is SGHAT and CDR2 is FQDESV (reference sequence). The V gene end was trimmed by 0 bases and the J gene end by 4 bases; junction bases not matched to a gene: 5. The CDR3 covers 16 residues.

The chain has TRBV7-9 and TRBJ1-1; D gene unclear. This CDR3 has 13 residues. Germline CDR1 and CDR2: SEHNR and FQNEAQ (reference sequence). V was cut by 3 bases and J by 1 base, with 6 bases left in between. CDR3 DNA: TGTGCCAGCAGCTTTGCCCAGAACACTGAAGCTTTCTTT. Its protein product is CASSFAQNTEAFF. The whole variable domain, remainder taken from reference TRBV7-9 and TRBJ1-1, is DTGVSQNPRHKITKRGQNVTFRCDPISEHNRLYWYRQTLGQGPEFLTYFQNEAQLEKSRLLSDRFSAERPKGSFSTLEIQRTEQGDSAMYLCASSFAQNTEAFFGQGTRLTVV.